The following is a TCR beta chain sequence with its context. Its matching antigen is unknown. The data originate from a study of cytomegalovirus exposure and HLA in healthy donors. Study-wide points: A previous analysis found most TCR beta V segments productive roughly 87% or roughly 30% of the time. Information on immune exposure was restricted to one variable (CMV serostatus). Analysis was carried out at a later point, and it linked a missense DCLRE1C variant to TCR beta V- and J-gene trimming. Researchers catalogued about 150 TCR beta chains as cytomegalovirus-associated.

With 60 Vbeta and 13 Jbeta primers, the PCR was carried out. This table comes from immunoSEQ multiplex PCR, and its TCRdb copy is limited to in-frame clones, with some not included. The sample gives roughly 120,000 clones, around 79% of which show up once; around 4.5% is in the top ten. Germline V lookup: CDR1 SGDLS, CDR2 YYNGEE. The CDR3 loop spans 16 amino acids. Trimming cost V 2 bases and J 3 bases; bases outside gene matches: 10. The specimen was PBMCs. This receptor was taken from a woman aged 35 to 49 in good health and CMV-seronegative. The chain uses TRBV9 and TRBJ2-5; 7 bases are shared with TRBD1. The CDR3 sequence: CASSVGVRGLEETQYF. CDR3 nucleotide sequence: TGTGCCAGCAGCGTGGGCGTCAGGGGGTTGGAAGAGACCCAGTACTTC.